What follows are 27 T cell receptor beta chains derived from one specimen sequenced in a study of radiotherapy plus CTLA-4 blockade in lung cancer. The method was immunoSEQ multiplex PCR; TCRdb's version includes in-frame clones alone and lacks a portion of them. The sample has tens of thousands of clones, about 88% seen once. This sample comprised peripheral blood, obtained from a patient treated with radiotherapy plus ipilimumab. All receptors derive from a human donor with non-small cell lung cancer whose response to radiotherapy plus ipilimumab could not be evaluated.

The gene calls are TRBV2 and TRBJ1-1; the D gene is possibly TRBD1 (5 bases). The V end was cut by 8 bases, the J end by 5 bases, with 21 bases between. CDR1 is SNHLY and CDR2 is FYNNEI in the germline V gene. The CDR3 extends over 15 amino acids. Written as DNA, the CDR3 is TGTGCCAGCGAGGAGGGGCCACCCAGGCTTACTGAAGCTTTCTTT. It codes for CASEEGPPRLTEAFF.

V usage is TRBV9 and J usage is TRBJ2-7, with 10 bases identical to TRBD1. J gave up 4 bases and V 3 bases, and 10 bases lay outside the gene matches. The CDR3 runs to 16 residues. CDR1 is SGDLS, CDR2 YYNGEE, per germline. CDR3 amino acids: CASSAASGTGAYEQYF. Written as DNA, the CDR3 is TGTGCCAGCAGCGCGGCCTCCGGGACAGGGGCGTACGAGCAGTACTTC.

This clone was recorded only once. The chain employs TRBV7-9 and TRBJ2-2; 8 bases agree with TRBD1. Germline lookup yields CDR1 SEHNR and CDR2 FQNEAQ (reference sequence). V dropped 5 bases and J dropped 6; count of bases not matched to a gene: 5. The CDR3 contains 14 residues. The CDR3, as DNA: TGTGCCAGCAGCCAGGACAGGGCTGCCGGGGAGCTGTTTTTT. Its protein is CASSQDRAAGELFF.

The chain joins TRBV6-6 to TRBJ2-7, with TRBD2 matching 8 bases. V was clipped by 4 bases and J by 8 bases; unmatched bases: 13. This CDR3 has 15 residues. CDR1 is MNHNY, CDR2 SVGAGI, per germline (reference sequence). The DNA for the CDR3 is TGTGCCAGCAGTTTCTCCTCCTCCGGGACTAGTAAGCAGTACTTC. This translates into CASSFSSSGTSKQYF.

This clone was recorded once. V usage is TRBV6-4 and J usage is TRBJ2-1; 8 bases fit TRBD1. Germline CDR1 MRHNA, CDR2 SNTAGT. The CDR3 has 11 residues. Unmatched junction bases numbered 5, after V lost 4 bases and J lost 15 bases. The DNA for the CDR3 is TGTGCCAGCAGTGTAAGGACAGGGCTGTTCTTC. Encoded protein: CASSVRTGLFF.

V usage is TRBV29-1 and J usage is TRBJ2-4; 16 bases are a match to TRBD2. After removal of 8 bases from V and 9 bases from J, the junction contained 7 bases not matched to a gene. CDR1 and CDR2 (germline): SQVTM, ANQGSEA. The CDR3 totals 14 residues. CDR3 coding DNA: TGCAGCACTGGGACTAGCGGGAGGGGAGGCATTCAGTACTTC. Translated, it gives CSTGTSGRGGIQYF.

The rearrangement joins TRBV5-1 to TRBJ2-3; the D gene is possibly TRBD2 (5 bases). Germline CDR1 is SGHRS and CDR2 is YFSETQ. V was clipped by 0 bases and J by 4 bases, with 12 bases between them. This CDR3 contains 15 residues. As DNA, the CDR3 is TGCGCCAGCAGCTTGGCGGGGAAGGGAGCAGATACGCAGTATTTT. This translates into CASSLAGKGADTQYF.

This sequence joins TRBV19 and TRBJ1-2; D perhaps matches TRBD1 (5 bases). Trimming removed 8 bases from V and 3 bases from J, with 16 bases in between. The CDR3 has 14 amino acids. Germline CDR1 LNHDA, CDR2 SQIVND (reference sequence). CDR3: CASLSVQGDYGYTF. CDR3 bases: TGTGCCAGTCTATCGGTGCAGGGTGACTATGGCTACACCTTC.

This chain joins TRBV7-9 and TRBJ1-2; the match to TRBD1 covers 7 bases. Germline V gene sequence: CDR1 SEHNR, CDR2 FQNEAQ (reference sequence). Trimming cost V 5 bases and J 7 bases; bases outside gene matches: 7. This CDR3 comprises 13 residues. This chain's CDR3 is CASSTTGRTGYTF. DNA of the CDR3: TGTGCCAGCAGCACGACAGGGCGTACTGGCTACACCTTC.

The chain employs TRBV7-2 and TRBJ2-7; TRBD1 matches at 9 bases. The CDR3 has 15 residues. Germline V gives CDR1 SGHTA, CDR2 FQGNSA. V shed 0 bases and J 3 bases; nucleotides not matched to a gene: 3. The CDR3 coding sequence is TGTGCCAGCAGCTTAGCGGGACAGGGCTACTACGAGCAGTACTTC. It is translated as CASSLAGQGYYEQYF. Using reference TRBV7-2 and TRBJ2-7 for the parts outside the CDR3, the full variable domain is GAGVSQSPSNKVTEKGKDVELRCDPISGHTALYWYRQSLGQGLEFLIYFQGNSAPDKSGLPSDRFSAERTGGSVSTLTIQRTQQEDSAVYLCASSLAGQGYYEQYFGPGTRLTVT.

The gene calls are TRBV5-4 and TRBJ2-2; perhaps TRBD1 as D (6 bases). CDR3 length: 16 amino acids. Germline V gives CDR1 SGHNT, CDR2 YYREEE (reference sequence). The ends were cut back, 0 bases at V and 5 bases at J, with 14 bases in the middle. The CDR3 region has the DNA TGTGCCAGCAGCTTGGCCGCCGGGACACTGACCGGGGAGCTGTTTTTT. It specifies CASSLAAGTLTGELFF.

V and J are TRBV7-2 and TRBJ2-3, with 7 bases that match TRBD2. The CDR3 contains 18 residues. Germline V gene lookup returns CDR1 SGHTA and CDR2 FQGNSA. The V and J ends lost 1 base and 0 bases, in that order; junction bases with no gene match: 10. The CDR3, as DNA: TGTGCCAGCAGCTTAGGACGGGAGGCCCTCGGGAGCACAGATACGCAGTATTTT. It encodes CASSLGREALGSTDTQYF.

V gene TRBV29-1 combines with J gene TRBJ1-2; possible D gene TRBD1, 5 bases. The CDR3 is 15 amino acids. The ends were cut back, 5 bases at V and 1 base at J, with 17 bases in the middle. The germline CDR1 and CDR2 sequences are SQVTM and ANQGSEA. The DNA of the CDR3 is TGCAGCGTTTATGAACCCAGGGTTCTTAACTATGGCTACACCTTC. It yields the protein CSVYEPRVLNYGYTF. The full variable domain, completed using reference TRBV29-1 and TRBJ1-2, is SAVISQKPSRDICQRGTSLTIQCQVDSQVTMMFWYRQQPGQSLTLIATANQGSEATYESGFVIDKFPISRPNLTFSTLTVSNMSPEDSSIYLCSVYEPRVLNYGYTFGSGTRLTVV.

This chain uses TRBV27 with TRBJ2-2, with 10 bases that match TRBD2. The CDR3 is 16 amino acids. Germline lookup yields CDR1 MNHEY and CDR2 SMNVEV (reference sequence). After removal of 5 bases from V and 7 bases from J, the junction contained 10 bases not matched to a gene. The CDR3 DNA reads as TGTGCCAGCAGTGTGGGACTAGCGATTAATAGCGGGGAGCTGTTTTTT. Encoded protein: CASSVGLAINSGELFF.

As regards this clone: Other nucleotide sequences in the sample specify the same CDR3. The genes are TRBV25-1 and TRBJ1-3; D call uncertain. This CDR3 contains 15 residues. From germline, CDR1 is MGHDK and CDR2 SYGVNS. V shed 1 base and J shed 4 bases, with 11 bases lying between them. This chain's CDR3 is CASSESPGSGNTIYF. CDR3 DNA sequence: TGTGCCAGCAGTGAATCCCCGGGAAGCGGAAACACCATATATTTT.

The chain is built from TRBV9 and TRBJ2-7, with 10 bases identical to TRBD1. After removal of 4 bases from V and 7 bases from J, the junction contained 8 bases not matched to a gene. CDR1 SGDLS and CDR2 YYNGEE come from the germline V gene. CDR3 length equals 14 residues. CDR3 DNA sequence: TGTGCCAGCAGCTTCGGGACAGGGGTCGAAGAGCAGTACTTC. Its translation: CASSFGTGVEEQYF.

Comment on this clone: Germline is not matched at one junction end, which may reflect a read error. The chain carries TRBV11-3 and TRBJ2-7; 8 nucleotides agree with TRBD2. The germline V gene has CDR1 SGHNT and CDR2 YENEEA. The CDR3 length is 14 residues. This chain's CDR3 is CASSSSSGSYEQHF. As DNA, the CDR3 is TGTGCCAGCAGCTCCTCAAGCGGGAGCTACGAGCAGCACTTC.

This chain connects TRBV9 to TRBJ1-2; D ambiguous. This CDR3 is built from 16 residues. Germline lookup yields CDR1 SGDLS and CDR2 YYNGEE. Trimming shortened V by 0 bases and J by 2 bases, and 14 bases separated the two germline ends. The CDR3 nucleotides are TGTGCCAGCAGCGTAGGTCGAACAGCTCTAAACTATGGCTACACCTTC. Translated, it gives CASSVGRTALNYGYTF.

The J gene is TRBJ1-3, the V gene TRBV5-1; D is possibly TRBD1 (6 bases). CDR1 is SGHRS and CDR2 is YFSETQ in the germline V gene. This CDR3 has 15 amino acids. With 2 bases removed from V and 0 bases from J, the gap between germline ends came to 9 bases. CDR3 DNA: TGCGCCAGCAGCTTTAACAGGGACTCTGGAAACACCATATATTTT. It is translated as CASSFNRDSGNTIYF.

The V and J genes are TRBV19 and TRBJ2-5; TRBD2 aligns across 7 bases. TRBJ2-7 matches the DNA end more closely, so the J call is doubtful. Germline lookup yields CDR1 LNHDA and CDR2 SQIVND (reference sequence). The length of the CDR3 is 14 residues. CDR3 sequence: CASSELGTTYEQYF. The CDR3 DNA is TGTGCCAGTAGCGAACTCGGGACTACCTACGAGCAGTACTTC.

The gene calls are TRBV4-3 and TRBJ2-2; tentative D call: TRBD1 (6 bases). CDR3 length equals 16 residues. The germline V gene has CDR1 LGHNA and CDR2 YSLEER. The germline V and J ends were trimmed by 5 bases and 1 base, with 14 bases remaining between them. The CDR3 nucleotides read TGCGCCAGCAGCACCCGAGTGGACAGGAACACCGGGGAGCTGTTTTTT. It translates to CASSTRVDRNTGELFF.

J is TRBJ1-1 and V is TRBV19; D ambiguous. Germline V gene data show CDR1 as LNHDA and CDR2 as SQIVND (reference sequence). This CDR3 comprises 13 residues. V was pared by 5 bases and J by 5 bases, with 12 bases between. The CDR3 DNA reads as TGTGCCAGTAGTTATGGACTGAGGACTGAAGCTTTCTTT. This encodes CASSYGLRTEAFF.

The chain has TRBV15 and TRBJ1-1; 8 positions agree with TRBD1. Unmatched junction bases numbered 7, after V lost 5 bases and J lost 5 bases. Germline assignment: CDR1 LNHNV and CDR2 YYDKDF (reference sequence). The CDR3 consists of 14 residues. CDR3 in amino acids: CATSPTGGGTEAFF. The CDR3 DNA sequence: TGTGCCACCAGCCCTACAGGGGGGGGGACTGAAGCTTTCTTT.

CDR3 sequence reads: CASSIAQGTGNQPQHF. Here the CDR3 DNA reads TGTGCCAGTAGTATAGCGCAGGGGACGGGCAATCAGCCCCAGCATTTT. The chain combines TRBV19 with TRBJ1-5; the D gene is possibly TRBD1 (6 bases). Germline-derived CDR1 and CDR2 are LNHDA and SQIVND (reference sequence). This CDR3 region has 16 residues. V was cut by 1 base and J by 2 bases, with 12 bases left in between.

The chain uses TRBV15 and TRBJ1-3, with D maybe TRBD1 (5 bases). This CDR3 has 15 amino acids. The germline V gene encodes CDR1 LNHNV and CDR2 YYDKDF (reference sequence). The V gene lost 0 bases and the J gene lost 3 bases, with 9 bases spanning the gap. CDR3 bases: TGTGCCACCAGCAGAGATCTGCAGGGTGGAAACACCATATATTTT. It codes for CATSRDLQGGNTIYF.

This sequence joins TRBV7-8 and TRBJ2-2, with TRBD2 matching over 9 bases. Losses at the gene ends were 4 bases for V and 2 bases for J; bases not matched to a gene: 5. Germline CDR1 is SGHVS and CDR2 is FQNEAQ. This CDR3 comprises 16 residues. CDR3 region: CASSSRTSANTGELFF. The CDR3 DNA reads TGTGCCAGCAGCTCGCGGACTAGCGCAAACACCGGGGAGCTGTTTTTT.

This clone was counted a single time. The V gene is TRBV2, the J gene TRBJ2-7; weak D call: TRBD2 (6 bases). Trimming took off 8 bases at V and 1 base at J, with 12 bases between the two ends. The CDR3 totals 13 residues. Germline-derived CDR1 and CDR2 are SNHLY and FYNNEI. The CDR3 reads CASRREVSYEQYF. The CDR3 DNA reads TGTGCCAGCCGGAGGGAGGTGTCCTACGAGCAGTACTTC.